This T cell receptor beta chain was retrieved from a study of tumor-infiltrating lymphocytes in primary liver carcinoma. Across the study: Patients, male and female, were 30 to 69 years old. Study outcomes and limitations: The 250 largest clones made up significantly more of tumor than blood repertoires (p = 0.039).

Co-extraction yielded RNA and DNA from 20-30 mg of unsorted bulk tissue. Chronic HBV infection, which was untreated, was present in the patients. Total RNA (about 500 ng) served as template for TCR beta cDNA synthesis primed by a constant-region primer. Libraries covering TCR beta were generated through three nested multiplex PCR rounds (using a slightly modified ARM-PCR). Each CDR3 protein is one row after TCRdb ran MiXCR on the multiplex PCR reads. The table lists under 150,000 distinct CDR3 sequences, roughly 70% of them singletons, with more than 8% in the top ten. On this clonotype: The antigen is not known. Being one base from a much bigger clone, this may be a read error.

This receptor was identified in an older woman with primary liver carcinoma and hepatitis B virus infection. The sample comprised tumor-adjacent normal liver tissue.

The DNA for the CDR3 is TGTGCCTGGAGTGCCCTCCGGGGACACATCGAAGCTTTCTTT. Residues: CAWSALRGHIEAFF. The chain is built from TRBV30 and TRBJ1-1; D may be TRBD1 (6 bases). The CDR3 loop spans 14 amino acids. CDR1 is GTSNPN, CDR2 SVGIG, per germline (reference sequence). The V and J ends lost 1 base and 8 bases respectively, with 17 bases between them.